This is a list of T cell receptor beta chains from one sample in a study of blood T cell repertoires in COVID-19. Measured with immunoSEQ multiplex PCR; TCRdb has only the in-frame clones, and not every one. Of about 310,000 clones detected, 90% appear once; the ten largest clones hold about 4.5%. Sequencing was performed on PBMCs or T cells enriched from blood (not recorded which). The source of these receptors is a woman aged 18-35 years with acute COVID-19. Each CDR3 is given with its conserved first and last residue. D genes are given only for firm matches. For some rows the clone size is stated as once, few or many, or as a class when expanded; others skip it.

J,V,size,D,CDR3,DNA
TRBJ2-1,TRBV19,-,TRBD2,CASSRGLAGLMSYNEQFF,TGTGCCAGTAGTCGGGGACTAGCGGGATTAATGAGTTACAATGAGCAGTTCTTC
TRBJ2-2,TRBV5-1,-,-,CASSLQGTGELFF,TGCGCCAGCAGCTTACAGGGCACCGGGGAGCTGTTTTTT
TRBJ1-2,TRBV3-1/TRBV3-2,-,-,CASSQPSGYGYTF,TGTGCCAGCAGCCAACCGAGTGGCTATGGCTACACCTTC
TRBJ2-1,TRBV18,-,-,CASSPLIVSSYNEQFF,TGTGCCAGCTCACCGTTAATTGTGAGCTCCTACAATGAGCAGTTCTTC
TRBJ1-5,TRBV3-1/TRBV3-2,once,TRBD1,CASSQEGQPYQPQHF,TGTGCCAGCAGCCAAGAGGGACAGCCTTATCAGCCCCAGCATTTT
TRBJ2-5,TRBV27,once,-,CASSLWGQKETQYF,TGTGCCAGCAGTTTATGGGGGCAGAAAGAGACCCAGTACTTC
TRBJ1-4,TRBV6-5,-,-,CASSYSRGAGGEKLFF,TGTGCCAGCAGTTACTCGCGAGGGGCGGGGGGTGAAAAACTGTTTTTT
TRBJ1-1,TRBV11-2,-,-,CASSLGLANTEAFF,TGTGCCAGCAGCTTAGGCCTGGCGAACACTGAAGCTTTCTTT
TRBJ2-1,TRBV6-5,few,TRBD1,CASSNRGINNEQFF,TGTGCCAGCAGTAACAGGGGAATCAACAATGAGCAGTTCTTC
TRBJ1-2,TRBV29-1,-,-,CSVPTGRIETGYTF,TGCAGCGTTCCGACAGGCCGTATCGAAACGGGCTACACCTTC
TRBJ2-7,TRBV28,-,TRBD2,CASTTSGRAGEQYF,TGTGCCAGCACTACTAGCGGGAGGGCCGGGGAGCAGTACTTC
TRBJ1-4,TRBV6-6,-,TRBD1,CASSPSGTGLEKLFF,TGTGCCAGCAGTCCCTCCGGGACAGGGCTTGAAAAACTGTTTTTT
TRBJ2-7,TRBV7-9,-,-,CASSLESHEQYF,TGTGCCAGCAGCTTAGAGAGTCACGAGCAGTACTTC
TRBJ2-2,TRBV6-4,-,-,CASSTTRAGELFF,TGTGCCAGCAGTACTACTAGGGCCGGGGAGCTGTTTTTT
TRBJ2-3,TRBV11-3,-,TRBD2,CASREREAGTDTQYF,TGTGCCAGCAGGGAGCGGGAGGCAGGCACAGATACGCAGTATTTT
TRBJ2-7,TRBV27,-,-,CASRDLTVSYEQYF,TGTGCCAGCAGAGACCTGACAGTGTCCTACGAGCAGTACTTC
TRBJ2-3,TRBV9,-,TRBD2,CASSYLFSGSGADTQYF,TGTGCCAGCAGCTACCTATTTAGCGGGAGCGGAGCAGATACGCAGTATTTT
TRBJ2-1,TRBV19,-,TRBD2,CASSIAGRVNNEQFF,TGTGCCAGTAGTATCGCGGGGAGGGTTAACAATGAGCAGTTCTTC
TRBJ2-1,TRBV5-1,-,-,CASSEVNEQFF,TGCGCCAGCAGCGAGGTTAATGAGCAGTTCTTC
TRBJ2-4,TRBV11-3,-,-,CASSFATARNIQYF,TGTGCCAGCAGCTTTGCCACAGCCAGAAACATTCAGTACTTC
TRBJ2-7,TRBV7-2,once,TRBD2,CASSLTSGGSYEQYF,TGTGCCAGCAGCTTGACTAGCGGGGGCTCCTACGAGCAGTACTTC
TRBJ1-2,TRBV13,-,-,CASSHGAETPPIDYGYTF,TGTGCCAGCAGCCATGGAGCGGAGACGCCCCCCATCGACTATGGCTACACCTTC
TRBJ2-6,TRBV14,-,-,CASTPSGGANVLTF,TGTGCCAGCACTCCATCCGGGGGGGCCAACGTCCTGACTTTC
TRBJ2-2,TRBV6-5,-,-,CATAGAQNTGELFF,TGTGCCACCGCAGGGGCGCAGAACACCGGGGAGCTGTTTTTT
TRBJ1-4,TRBV28,-,-,CASSPGGATNEKLFF,TGTGCCAGCAGTCCGGGGGGCGCAACTAATGAAAAACTGTTTTTT
TRBJ1-4,TRBV4-1,-,-,CASSLSGETNEKLFF,TGCGCCAGCAGCCTATCCGGGGAGACTAATGAAAAACTGTTTTTT
TRBJ2-7,TRBV28,-,-,CASSFRGGISYEQYF,TGTGCCAGCAGTTTCCGGGGTGGGATCTCCTACGAGCAGTACTTC
TRBJ2-7,TRBV28,once,-,CASSSPLYEQYF,TGTGCCAGCAGTTCTCCGTTATACGAGCAGTACTTC
TRBJ1-6,TRBV27,-,-,CASSWMRGGNSPLHF,TGTGCCAGCAGTTGGATGAGGGGGGGGAATTCACCCCTCCACTTT
TRBJ1-5,TRBV19,once,-,CASSWEPDPNQPQHF,TGTGCCAGTAGCTGGGAGCCGGATCCTAATCAGCCCCAGCATTTT
TRBJ2-1,TRBV18,-,TRBD2,CASSPGTSGYNEQFF,TGTGCCAGCTCACCAGGGACTAGCGGATACAATGAGCAGTTCTTC
TRBJ2-1,TRBV7-6,-,TRBD2,CASSPSGGSYNEQFF,TGTGCCAGCAGCCCTAGCGGGGGCTCCTACAATGAGCAGTTCTTC
TRBJ1-6,TRBV25-1,-,TRBD1,CASSGRTGDSPLHF,TGTGCCAGCAGTGGACGGACAGGGGATTCACCCCTCCACTTT
TRBJ2-3,TRBV6-5,-,TRBD2,CASGGDTDTQYF,TGTGCCAGCGGGGGGGATACAGATACGCAGTATTTT
TRBJ1-1,TRBV3-1/TRBV3-2,-,-,CASSPPRKGRTEAFF,TGTGCCAGCAGCCCCCCACGCAAGGGGCGGACTGAAGCTTTCTTT
TRBJ1-2,TRBV28,-,TRBD1,CASSSGGTGYYGYTF,TGTGCCAGCAGTTCAGGTGGGACAGGTTACTATGGCTACACCTTC
TRBJ2-3,TRBV2,-,TRBD2,CASSPGTNTDTQYF,TGTGCCAGCAGTCCTGGGACTAACACAGATACGCAGTATTTT
TRBJ2-3,TRBV5-1,once,TRBD1,CASSSGQEVSTQYF,TGCGCCAGCAGCTCCGGACAGGAGGTCAGTACGCAGTATTTT
TRBJ2-7,TRBV16,few,TRBD1,CASTRTGNEQYF,TGTGCCAGCACCAGGACAGGGAACGAGCAGTACTTC
TRBJ1-2,TRBV9,-,-,CASSDGSPGDYGYTF,TGTGCCAGCAGCGACGGGTCCCCCGGAGACTATGGCTACACCTTC
TRBJ1-1,TRBV28,-,-,CASSLPPRGYTEAFF,TGTGCCAGCAGTTTACCCCCCCGGGGTTATACTGAAGCTTTCTTT
TRBJ2-7,TRBV28,-,TRBD1,CASSLRTGSSYEQYF,TGTGCCAGCAGTCTCCGGACAGGTAGCTCCTACGAGCAGTACTTC
TRBJ2-7,TRBV7-9,-,-,CASSLVSGEQYF,TGTGCCAGCAGCTTAGTCAGCGGCGAGCAGTACTTC
TRBJ2-5,TRBV5-1,-,-,CASSALSNRAGETQYF,TGCGCCAGCAGCGCCCTCTCTAATAGGGCGGGAGAGACCCAGTACTTC
TRBJ2-5,TRBV5-6,-,TRBD2,CASSLRGRETQYF,TGTGCCAGCAGCTTACGCGGGAGAGAGACCCAGTACTTC
TRBJ1-1,TRBV18,-,TRBD1,CASLDRVYTEAFF,TGTGCCAGTCTGGACAGGGTCTACACTGAAGCTTTCTTT
TRBJ1-2,TRBV11-3,-,-,CASSLARGGPGSYGYTF,TGTGCCAGCAGCTTAGCCAGAGGGGGACCAGGGAGCTATGGCTACACCTTC
TRBJ2-3,TRBV2,-,-,CASKYGSTGDTQYF,TGTGCCAGCAAATACGGGAGTACTGGAGATACGCAGTATTTT
TRBJ2-2,TRBV23-1,-,TRBD1,CASSRLGQTNTGELFF,TGCGCCAGCAGTCGCTTGGGACAGACGAACACCGGGGAGCTGTTTTTT
TRBJ2-1,TRBV5-1,-,TRBD2,CASSLGGLANEQFF,TGCGCCAGCAGCTTGGGGGGACTAGCAAATGAGCAGTTCTTC
TRBJ1-2,TRBV18,-,TRBD1,CASSLGQGRDYTF,TGTGCCAGCTCACTCGGACAGGGTCGGGACTACACCTTC
TRBJ2-2,TRBV11-2,once,-,CASSLGRTGELFF,TGTGCCAGCAGCTTAGGCAGGACCGGGGAGCTGTTTTTT
TRBJ2-3,TRBV7-3,-,TRBD1,CASSLPSGTGNTDTQYF,TGTGCCAGCAGCTTGCCCTCCGGGACAGGGAACACAGATACGCAGTATTTT